The clone carrying this T cell receptor beta chain was found a few times. Its specificity is unknown. The sample comes from a study of identical twins. TCRdb fed the 5' RACE reads into MiXCR, producing one record per CDR3 protein. The sample includes 1.5 million to 2 million distinct CDR3 sequences, about 32% of them seen just once. General study points: Low generation probability was overrepresented in out-of-frame alpha sequences shared by twins.

Losses at the gene ends were 0 bases for V and 7 bases for J; bases not matched to a gene: 8. Per the germline V gene, CDR1 is SGHTA and CDR2 is FQGNSA. The CDR3 consists of 16 residues. Sequenced input: cord blood. This sequence was found in a newborn girl in good health. The chain links TRBV7-2 to TRBJ2-7; 11 bases line up with TRBD1. The CDR3 DNA sequence: TGTGCCAGCAGCTTAGCCCGCGGACAGGGGGCGCGAGAGCAGTACTTC. It codes for CASSLARGQGAREQYF. Complete variable domain (other parts from reference TRBV7-2 and TRBJ2-7): GAGVSQSPSNKVTEKGKDVELRCDPISGHTALYWYRQSLGQGLEFLIYFQGNSAPDKSGLPSDRFSAERTGGSVSTLTIQRTQQEDSAVYLCASSLARGQGAREQYFGPGTRLTVT.